This TCR beta chain was retrieved from a study of T-cell memory formation after mild COVID-19. For the study at large: TCR clusters were largely donor specific.

Sample barcodes and UMIs were carried by the TCR alpha and TCR beta cDNA libraries that 5'RACE generated with constant-segment primers. Using its own MiXCR run on the 5' RACE reads, TCRdb lists one record per CDR3 protein. The table records 130,000 to 150,000 distinct CDR3 sequences, roughly 6.3% of them present only once. After removal of 1 base from V and 2 bases from J, the junction contained 19 bases not matched to a gene. This CDR3 is built from 21 residues. CDR1 is SGHKS, CDR2 YYEKEE, per germline (reference sequence). Study-level results: In second-wave clones peaking day 37, SARS-CoV-2 specificity remained unconfirmed.

The sample holds many counts of this clonotype. Its antigen is as yet unknown. This chain links TRBV5-5 with TRBJ2-5, with TRBD2 matching 11 bases. Sequenced input: PBMCs or a T cell subset sorted from them (not recorded which). The sequence was collected from an adult woman who had mild COVID-19 (a few samples of this study predate the infection). Cell type and time point are not known. CDR3 sequence reads: CASSLRASGGLGVSEQETQYF. In nucleotides, the CDR3 is TGTGCCAGCAGCTTGAGGGCTAGCGGGGGGCTCGGGGTTTCGGAGCAAGAGACCCAGTACTTC.